One and the same sample provided the 8 T cell receptor beta chains below, sequenced in a study of post-analysis software for immune sequencing data. General study findings and limits: Elevated frequency relative to controls characterized four or five TRBV segments in patients, TRBV5-6, TRBV5-1 and TRBV20-1 among them.

Unique molecular identifiers were built into the TCR beta cDNA libraries. TCRdb independently ran MiXCR on the PCR reads; one entry per CDR3 protein. The top ten hold around 0.56% of the sample, which has roughly 800,000 distinct CDR3 sequences, 25% to 30% seen once. Antigens for these TCRs are unknown. Sequencing used blood. Receptors originate from a girl aged 5 to 17 with multiple sclerosis.

The chain employs TRBV18 and TRBJ2-7; 12 bases fit TRBD2. The CDR3 totals 15 residues. The J segment lost 2 bases and the V segment lost 6 bases, leaving 5 bases of the junction unmatched. The germline V gene encodes CDR1 KGHSH and CDR2 LQKENI. Here the CDR3 reads CASSSSGRAAYEQYF. In DNA form, the CDR3 reads TGTGCCAGCTCGTCTAGCGGGAGGGCCGCCTACGAGCAGTACTTC.

The genes are TRBV11-2 and TRBJ2-3, with 9 nucleotides matching TRBD2. J was trimmed by 3 bases and V by 5 bases; bases with no gene match: 6. Germline-derived CDR1 and CDR2 are SGHAT and FQNNGV. This CDR3 is 15 amino acids long. This CDR3 is CASSRAGGATDTQYF. The DNA for the CDR3 is TGTGCCAGCAGCCGCGCGGGGGGGGCGACAGATACGCAGTATTTT.

Many counts were recorded for this clonotype. The J gene is TRBJ2-5, the V gene TRBV5-6; D remains ambiguous. Trimming left V 4 bases short and J 5 bases short, with 9 bases between. The CDR3 contains 12 residues. Germline CDR1 is SGHDT and CDR2 is YYEEEE. CDR3 loop: CASSTPRETQYF. CDR3 in DNA: TGTGCCAGCAGCACCCCGCGGGAGACCCAGTACTTC.

This clonotype appeared a few times. An end of the junction does not agree with germline; a read error may underlie this. The J gene is TRBJ2-1, the V gene TRBV6-6; D gene uncertain. CDR3 size: 9 residues. CDR1 and CDR2 (germline): MNHNY, SVGAGI (reference sequence). This CDR3 is CATSVAQFF. The DNA for the CDR3 is TGTGCCACCAGTGTGGCGCAGTTCTTC.

V and J are TRBV27 and TRBJ2-3; D is perhaps TRBD2 (5 bases). The V gene lost 6 bases and the J gene lost 4 bases, with 17 bases spanning the gap. The length of the CDR3 is 15 residues. Germline V gene lookup returns CDR1 MNHEY and CDR2 SMNVEV (reference sequence). The CDR3 here is CASSNAGVVADTQYF. The CDR3 DNA follows: TGTGCCAGCAGCAACGCCGGGGTAGTGGCAGATACGCAGTATTTT.

This clonotype was observed a handful of times. This rearrangement joins TRBV6-6 to TRBJ2-5; D not certain. Trimming removed 7 bases from V and 4 bases from J, with 13 bases in between. The CDR3 is 13 amino acids. Germline assignment: CDR1 MNHNY and CDR2 SVGAGI (reference sequence). The CDR3 region is CASTQPGGETQYF. DNA of the CDR3: TGTGCCAGCACCCAGCCAGGTGGAGAGACCCAGTACTTC.

The J gene is TRBJ2-1, the V gene TRBV6-2 or TRBV6-3; 11 nucleotides align to TRBD2. The germline CDR1 and CDR2 sequences are MNHEY and SVGEGT. The CDR3 runs to 17 residues. Losses at the gene ends were 7 bases for V and 4 bases for J; bases not matched to a gene: 12. CDR3 amino acids: CASTKPLAGGGYNEQFF. The CDR3 DNA reads as TGTGCCAGCACCAAGCCCCTAGCGGGAGGCGGGTACAATGAGCAGTTCTTC.

The rearrangement uses TRBV20-1 and TRBJ1-1; D is undetermined. CDR1 is DFQATT, CDR2 SNEGSKA, per germline (reference sequence). The germline V and J ends were trimmed by 7 bases and 4 bases, with 10 bases remaining between them. CDR3 length: 11 amino acids. The CDR3 spells CSVLRSTEAFF. As DNA, the CDR3 is TGCAGTGTTCTCCGATCCACTGAAGCTTTCTTT.